One sample yielded the 9 T cell receptor beta chains listed below, sequenced in a study of neurological immune-mediated disorders. TCRdb used MiXCR to reprocess the 5' RACE reads, holding one entry per CDR3 protein. The table lists roughly 56,000 distinct CDR3 sequences, 3% to 4% of them singletons, with approximately 7% in the top ten. The source material was PBMCs. These receptors came from a woman aged 55-69 years with multiple sclerosis.

The sample holds many counts of this clonotype. J is TRBJ2-1 and V is TRBV7-2; D might be TRBD1 (6 bases). The germline V and J ends were trimmed by 1 base and 4 bases, with 11 bases remaining between them. Germline values: CDR1 SGHTA, CDR2 FQGNSA. The CDR3 loop spans 15 amino acids. CDR3 sequence: CASSLGRGWYNEQFF. Written as DNA, the CDR3 is TGTGCCAGCAGCTTAGGCAGGGGATGGTACAATGAGCAGTTCTTC.

This clonotype was seen at least ten times. V gene TRBV20-1 combines with J gene TRBJ2-7; 8 nucleotides align to TRBD2. The germline V gene has CDR1 DFQATT and CDR2 SNEGSKA (reference sequence). The CDR3 length is 19 residues. DNA for the CDR3: TGCAGCACTAGCGGACTAAACACGGGGGAGCGTTTTGTCTCCTACGAGCAGTACTTC. It yields the protein CSTSGLNTGERFVSYEQYF.

This clonotype has a count of ten or more. V gene TRBV20-1 combines with J gene TRBJ2-5; 8 bases are a match to TRBD2. The CDR3 sequence is 14 residues long. Germline V gives CDR1 DFQATT, CDR2 SNEGSKA (reference sequence). The V segment lost 0 bases and the J segment 2 bases; nucleotides outside the gene matches: 2. CDR3 sequence (DNA): TGCAGTGCTAGAGATGGCGGGGGGCAAGAGACCCAGTACTTC. Its protein product is CSARDGGGQETQYF.

This clonotype was recorded at least ten times. The rearrangement joins TRBV12-3 or TRBV12-4 to TRBJ2-2, with a weak D call TRBD2 (5 bases). The CDR3 extends over 14 amino acids. The V end lost 8 bases, the J end lost 2 bases, and 12 bases lay between the germline ends. The CDR3 sequence is CASHGTGNTGELFF. Here the CDR3 DNA reads TGTGCCAGCCATGGTACGGGAAACACCGGGGAGCTGTTTTTT.

This clonotype showed up many times. This sequence joins TRBV5-5 and TRBJ1-4; D is unclear. The CDR3 extends over 12 amino acids. With 0 bases removed from V and 8 bases from J, the gap between germline ends came to 5 bases. The V gene's germline CDR1 is SGHKS and CDR2 YYEKEE (reference sequence). CDR3 in DNA: TGTGCCAGCAGCTTGGACTACGAAAAACTGTTTTTT. This translates into CASSLDYEKLFF.

This clonotype came up many times. The chain is built from TRBV27 and TRBJ2-2; a possible D gene is TRBD2 (6 bases). The CDR3 has 13 amino acids. Trimming stripped 6 bases from V and 8 bases from J, with 13 bases between. Per germline, CDR1 MNHEY and CDR2 SMNVEV (reference sequence). CDR3 nucleotides: TGTGCCAGCAGCAACGGAGGGAGGGGGGAGCTGTTTTTT. It specifies CASSNGGRGELFF.

This clonotype was recorded many times. This chain joins TRBV2 and TRBJ2-2; 8 positions agree with TRBD2. V lost 6 bases, J lost 5 bases, and 5 bases stayed unmatched. The germline V gene has CDR1 SNHLY and CDR2 FYNNEI. This CDR3 has 14 amino acids. CDR3 sequence (DNA): TGTGCCAGCAGCGAACGGGGGGGGACCGGGGAGCTGTTTTTT. As protein: CASSERGGTGELFF.

This clonotype was detected ten times or more. The chain combines TRBV14 with TRBJ1-2; D is unresolved. In germline, CDR1 is SGHDN, CDR2 FVKESK. There are 11 residues in the CDR3. The ends were cut back, 1 base at V and 8 bases at J, with 5 bases in the middle. The CDR3 DNA reads TGTGCCAGCAGCCAAGCTGGGGGCTACACCTTC. This codes for CASSQAGGYTF.

This clonotype was counted ten times or more. J is TRBJ1-2 and V is TRBV5-1, with a tentative D call TRBD1 (5 bases). This CDR3 comprises 13 residues. CDR1 is SGHRS, CDR2 YFSETQ, per germline. Trimming took off 1 base at V and 6 bases at J, with 10 bases between the two ends. CDR3 loop: CASSLLGVNGYTF. The CDR3 DNA reads as TGCGCCAGCAGCTTGTTGGGGGTAAATGGCTACACCTTC.